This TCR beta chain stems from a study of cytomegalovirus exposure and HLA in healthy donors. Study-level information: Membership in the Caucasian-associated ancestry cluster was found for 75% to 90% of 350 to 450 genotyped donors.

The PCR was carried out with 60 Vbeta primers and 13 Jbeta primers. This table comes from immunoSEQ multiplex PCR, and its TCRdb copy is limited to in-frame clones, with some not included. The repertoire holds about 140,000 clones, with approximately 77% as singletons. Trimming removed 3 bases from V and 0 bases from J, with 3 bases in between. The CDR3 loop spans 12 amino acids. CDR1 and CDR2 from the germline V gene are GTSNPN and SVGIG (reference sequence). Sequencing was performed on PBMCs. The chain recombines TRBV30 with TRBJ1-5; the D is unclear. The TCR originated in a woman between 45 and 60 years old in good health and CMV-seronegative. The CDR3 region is CAWSSSNQPQHF. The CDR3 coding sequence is TGTGCCTGGAGCAGTAGCAATCAGCCCCAGCATTTT.